This section outlines one TCR beta chain sequence together with its context. This sample is drawn from a study of blood T cell repertoires in COVID-19. The ends were cut back, 7 bases at V and 5 bases at J, with 20 bases in the middle. From germline, CDR1 is SEHNR and CDR2 FQNEAQ (reference sequence). The length of the CDR3 is 16 residues. Profiled with immunoSEQ multiplex PCR; TCRdb holds only in-frame clones, not every one. The sample records nearly 300,000 clones, 84% being singletons. Sample: peripheral blood. This TCR derives from a human donor with COVID-19, enrolled during active disease. The donor label of this sample is uncertain. The genes are TRBV7-9 and TRBJ2-2, with D possibly being TRBD1 (6 bases). CDR3 coding DNA: TGTGCCAGCAAAATTGGGGGCTTGCAGGGAACCGGGGAGCTGTTTTTT. This codes for CASKIGGLQGTGELFF.